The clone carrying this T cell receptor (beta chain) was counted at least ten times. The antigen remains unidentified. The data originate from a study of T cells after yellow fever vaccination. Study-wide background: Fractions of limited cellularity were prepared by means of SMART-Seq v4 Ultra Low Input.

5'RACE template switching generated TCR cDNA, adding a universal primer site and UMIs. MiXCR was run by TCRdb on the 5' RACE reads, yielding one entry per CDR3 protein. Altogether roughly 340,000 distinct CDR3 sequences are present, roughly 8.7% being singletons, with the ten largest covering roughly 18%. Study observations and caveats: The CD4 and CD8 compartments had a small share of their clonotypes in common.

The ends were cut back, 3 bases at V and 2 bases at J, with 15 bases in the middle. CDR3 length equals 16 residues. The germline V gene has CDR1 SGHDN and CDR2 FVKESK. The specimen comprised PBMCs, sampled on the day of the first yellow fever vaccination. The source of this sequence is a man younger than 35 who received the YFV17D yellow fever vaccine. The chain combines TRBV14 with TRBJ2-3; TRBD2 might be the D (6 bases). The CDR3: CASSQLGQGLTDTQYF. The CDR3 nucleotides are TGTGCCAGCAGCCAGTTGGGTCAGGGACTCACAGATACGCAGTATTTT.